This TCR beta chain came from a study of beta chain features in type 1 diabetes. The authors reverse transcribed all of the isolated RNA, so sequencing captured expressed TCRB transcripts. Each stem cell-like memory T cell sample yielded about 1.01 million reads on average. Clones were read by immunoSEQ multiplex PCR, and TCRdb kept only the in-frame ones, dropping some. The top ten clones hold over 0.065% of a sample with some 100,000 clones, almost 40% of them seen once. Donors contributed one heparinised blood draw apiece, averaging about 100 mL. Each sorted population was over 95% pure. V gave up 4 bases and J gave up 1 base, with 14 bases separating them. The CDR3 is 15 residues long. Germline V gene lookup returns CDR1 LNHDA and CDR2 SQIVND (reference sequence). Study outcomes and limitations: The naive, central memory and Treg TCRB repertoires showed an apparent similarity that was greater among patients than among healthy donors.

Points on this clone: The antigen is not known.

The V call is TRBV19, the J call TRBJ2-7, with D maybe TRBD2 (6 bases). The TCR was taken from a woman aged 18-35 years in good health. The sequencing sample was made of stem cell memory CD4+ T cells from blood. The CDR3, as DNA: TGTGCCAGTAGTAAGACTAGTGTGGGGTCCTACGAGCAGTACTTC. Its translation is CASSKTSVGSYEQYF.